The present entry profiles one T cell receptor beta chain with its context. This CDR3 is built from 15 residues. Germline V gives CDR1 LNHNV, CDR2 YYDKDF (reference sequence). The V and J ends lost 2 bases and 0 bases respectively, with 11 bases between them. These data are taken from a study of OX40 agonist ivuxolimab in advanced cancers. Assay: immunoSEQ multiplex PCR; the TCRdb copy retains only in-frame clones and omits some. This table has 65,000 to 85,000 clones, 93% appearing once. Material: CD4+ or CD8+ T cells sorted from blood, obtained in a trial of the OX40 agonist ivuxolimab. This clonotype was sampled from an adult with an advanced solid tumor such as melanoma, head and neck, liver or kidney cancer. The chain joins TRBV15 to TRBJ2-7; possible D gene TRBD2, 6 bases. CDR3 loop: CATSRTDGSSYEQYF. The CDR3, as DNA: TGTGCCACCAGCAGAACGGACGGGAGCTCCTACGAGCAGTACTTC.